The subject of this entry is one TCR beta chain. It has no known antigen specificity. In total, 630 or so healthy bone marrow donors made up the cohort. Cohort members were all nominally healthy when sampled, although unrecorded immune exposures were likely present. The donor tested CMV seronegative, placing the donor among the roughly 350 seronegative members of the cohort. Each donor provided a peripheral blood sample, and peripheral blood mononuclear cells were used for TCR beta sequencing. Genomic DNA extraction from the blood cell samples was performed with the Qiagen DNeasy Blood Extraction Kit. This sample is drawn from a study of cytomegalovirus exposure and HLA in healthy donors (dated by TCRdb to about 2017). Describing the broader study: In an earlier analysis of several hundred of the donors, 250 to 350 Gb of sequence data and 117 million unique TCR beta sequences from about 180 million T cells were reported. About 320 gigabases of sequencing data and some 85 million unique TCR sequences were included in an early release covering about 620 HLA-typed donors. Of the roughly 400 genotyped donors, less than 90% were placed in the genetic ancestry cluster associated with self-reported Caucasian donors. The study aimed to test whether cataloging public T cell receptors could reveal signatures of past pathogen exposure. The T cell repertoires of 700 or so subjects were profiled by immunosequencing and related to cytomegalovirus serostatus. Besides the first cohort of 500 to 700 subjects, a separate validation cohort made up of 120 or so different subjects was used. High-throughput TCR immunosequencing, statistical association of individual TCRs with disease status, and machine learning were combined to predict cytomegalovirus infection status. To study patterns of TCR occurrence, a later analysis re-analyzed previously published TCR beta repertoires from 600 to 750 donors and added high-resolution HLA genotyping. Rather than drawing on any new phenotypic data, the later analysis identified candidate immune exposures from TCR beta sequences and the way those sequences occurred across donors. An earlier analysis of about 600 of the donors used high-throughput TCR beta sequencing to judge whether each TCR beta V gene segment behaved as functional or pseudogenic. Donor age, sex, ethnicity and CMV serostatus were compiled together with the repertoire data. Genome-wide SNP genotypes for about 65% of the 666 donors were used in a later genetic analysis, which treated that subset as a discovery cohort. All discovery cohort repertoires had been generated on a single sequencing platform. HLA typing included class I and class II loci at four-digit resolution. The number of donors typed differed by locus, with about 629-640 for A, B, C, DRB1 and DQB1, around 500 for DQA1, 600 to 610 for DPA1, and under 490 for DPB1. Four to six DR-DQ haplotypes were handled as single units for association and clustering, since linkage in the cohort was strong. On average, around 240,000 unique TCR beta nucleotide sequences were sequenced per donor among fewer than 500 genotyped donors of the cohort, with roughly 18% of those sequences being non-productive.

The method behind the library was the immunoSEQ multiplex PCR assay. A mixture of 60 forward primers for TCR Vbeta segments and 13 reverse primers for TCR Jbeta segments was used in the multiplex PCR. The CDR3 region of rearranged TCR beta genes was amplified from genomic DNA with a multiplex PCR assay. On the Illumina HiSeq System, the amplified TCR beta libraries were sequenced as 87-base-pair reads. The paper's data handling went like this. Across the 670 or so repertoires, a later analysis counted about 81 million unique TCR beta chains, 9 million to 14 million of which were shared by at least two donors. Raw reads were error-corrected and collapsed into unique sequences with a nearest-neighbor algorithm that merged closely related sequences to remove PCR and sequencing errors. V, D and J gene segments were assigned by aligning CDR3 sequences to IMGT reference sequences. For a sequence to be retained, at least a six-nucleotide match to both a V gene segment and a J gene segment was required. Rearrangements were classified as productive when the CDR3 lacked stop codons and remained in frame with V and J, and all other rearrangements were classified as non-productive. Following IMGT convention, CDR3 was defined as the stretch from the second conserved V-encoded cysteine to the conserved J-encoded phenylalanine. The earlier analysis of 500 to 750 of the donors excluded any sequence lacking an unambiguous match to a single V gene segment. An earlier analysis of about 590 of the donors classified V segments as functional when productive rearrangements were above 56.7% and as segregating when the standard deviation between donors was above 5%. A statistical classification framework was built to diagnose cytomegalovirus status from the catalog of TCR beta chain sequences. In a later analysis, TCR nucleotide sequences were compared against IMGT/GENE-DB human TR gene sequences so that V and J genes could be assigned. Using the TCRdist pipeline, a later analysis assigned CDR3 sequences along with most-parsimonious VDJ recombination scenarios. In a later analysis, every TCR beta chain was defined by the combination of its CDR3 amino acid sequence and its V-gene family, and reads without a unique V-gene family were dropped. To address suspected cross-contamination and a sequencing artifact, a later analysis removed approximately 590 highly shared, low-generation-probability nucleotide sequences. A later analysis calculated a clonal expansion index for each public chain from normalized within-repertoire ranks of inferred template counts. In a later analysis, generation probabilities were computed with a VDJ recombination model fitted to out-of-frame rearrangements, and the resulting probabilities were checked against IGoR. Hypergeometric tests were used in a later analysis to score TCR-TCR, TCR-HLA and TCR-CMV co-occurrence, with a repertoire-size bias correction applied to the TCR pairs. False discovery rates were estimated in a later analysis by permuting HLA or CMV assignments 20 times. In a later analysis, co-occurring TCRs were grouped using DBSCAN, and TCRdist sequence similarity was added for clustering within HLA-allele-positive subsets. For co-occurrence clustering, repertoires with fewer than 30,000 or more than 120,000 public chains were excluded, along with four or five repertoires with anomalous nucleotide sharing. As stored in TCRdb, this immuneACCESS dataset retains in-frame rearrangements with V and J assigned. A fraction of the clones does not appear; measured against another copy, unresolved V genes explain less than half of the discrepancy, and the remainder lacks a known reason. That table is the source of V, J and clone size, and D and trimming were worked out from the DNA. The sample's clone listing holds some 55,000 clones. The ten largest clones add up to approximately 6.8% of the sample.

Study-wide findings and limitations: Specific HLA alleles were associated with 16,951 TCR beta sequences at a false discovery rate of 0.05 in a later analysis. According to a later genetic analysis, donors in an Asian-associated ancestry cluster had fewer N-insertions in productive TCRs than the approximately 630-donor mean. Several of the top co-occurrence clusters appeared to be linked to parvovirus B19, influenza, CMV and Epstein-Barr virus, according to a later analysis. The cohort was sequenced for TCR beta chains only, and without alpha or paired-chain data the features that could be detected were limited. In a later genetic analysis, a missense DCLRE1C variant was associated with V-gene and J-gene trimming of TCR beta chains, and the association was replicated in an independent cohort. Roughly uniform sequencing depth across donors was assumed in presence/absence analyses, although this assumption may not hold. Some IMGT-functional V segments, including TRBV6-2 and TRBV6-3, could not be told apart with the 87-base-pair reads, so those segments were excluded. When HLA alleles, especially DR and DQ, strongly co-occurred, attributing TCR associations to individual alleles was difficult. Because HLA typing was missing for some donors at each locus, association tests included only the typed subset. According to a later analysis, TCR association rates differed among HLA loci, with DRB1 alleles showing the most associated TCRs and HLA-C alleles showing the fewest. The authors suggested that the approach could potentially be extended to other disease states and immunological phenotypes. In a later analysis, HLA-associated TCR beta chains were found to be more clonally expanded and to have lower generation probabilities than equally common non-associated chains. An earlier analysis of approximately 600 of the donors showed that most TCR beta V segments appeared in productive rearrangements either about 90% or about 30% of the time, which broadly matched IMGT annotations. In both the original and validation cohorts, the classifier was reported to diagnose cytomegalovirus status with high specificity and sensitivity. Because counts were too low, seventeen rarely observed V segments, including chromosome 9 orphons, were left out of the earlier analysis of 587 of the donors. Most TCR sequences were seen in very few donors, while some public TCRs were found in many individuals. According to a later analysis, most CMV-associated TCR beta chains appeared to be HLA-restricted, and the HLA associations seemed to be driven largely by CMV exposure. A further reported finding was that TCR beta sequences accurately predicted the HLA-A and HLA-B alleles for most subjects in the first cohort. Linkage disequilibrium might explain the correlated functional status among segregating V segments, but an unknown experimental factor could not be excluded. The only immune exposure information available for the cohort was CMV serostatus. Three of the identified cytomegalovirus-associated TCR beta chains were confirmed in vitro to be specific for cytomegalovirus antigens. The study gave a list of over 150 TCR beta chains associated with cytomegalovirus. A cluster of highly shared sequence variants was judged likely to be a technical artifact of the sequencing pipeline.

Compared with germline, V lacks 3 bases and J lacks 1 base; bases without a gene match: 2. The CDR3 holds 15 amino acids from the cysteine to the phenylalanine. The entry retains the CDR3 DNA only, 45 bases that are in frame from base 1. CDR1 and CDR2 were assigned from the germline V gene as MNHNS and SASEGT. This sequence was found in a woman aged 40 to 50 in good health and CMV-seronegative. The chain was built from TRBV6-1 and TRBJ2-7; 11 central bases correspond to TRBD1. Sequencing used PBMCs. The CDR3 here reads CASSEGTGGSYEQYF. The base sequence is TGTGCCAGCAGTGAGGGGACAGGGGGTTCCTACGAGCAGTACTTC.